The following is a T cell receptor beta chain sequence with its context. Its antigen is unidentified. The data originate from a study of shared clonotypes between healthy human individuals. Study findings and constraints: For naive CD4 cells, roughly 5% of clonotypes were shared across a few donors.

TCRdb keeps only in-frame clones here, not all; method: immunoSEQ multiplex PCR. Of a few hundred thousand clones in the sample, around 96% are singletons; the top ten hold around 0.29%. V gave up 5 bases and J gave up 7 bases; unmatched junction bases: 5. Germline CDR1 reads KGHSH; CDR2 reads LQKENI. The CDR3 contains 13 residues. The clonotype originates from a man aged 25 to 40 in good health. The rearrangement links TRBV18 to TRBJ2-4; TRBD2 matches at 7 bases. Sequenced sample: memory CD8+ T cells sorted from blood. Subset here: CD45RO+ cells pooled with CCR7-negative TemRA cells. CDR3 nucleotides: TGTGCCAGCTCATCCGGGACTACGAACATTCAGTACTTC. This codes for CASSSGTTNIQYF. Supplemented by reference TRBV18 and TRBJ2-4, the full variable domain reads NAGVMQNPRHLVRRRGQEARLRCSPMKGHSHVYWYRQLPEEGLKFMVYLQKENIIDESGMPKERFSAEFPKEGPSILRIQQVVRGDSAAYFCASSSGTTNIQYFGAGTRLSVL.